This TCR beta chain was observed in a study of blood T cell repertoires in COVID-19. As for the study in general: Both acute and convalescent COVID-19 samples were obtained from the United States, Italy and Spain. PBMCs, B-cell-depleted T cells, or T cells provided the cDNA or gDNA that made up the material.

As handled by the study authors: Amplification with reference gene primers provided the estimates of nucleated cell counts. The data were produced by immunoSEQ multiplex PCR, yet TCRdb's version contains in-frame clones alone and is incomplete. That table is the source of V, J and clone size, and D and trimming were worked out from the DNA. The table lists about 300,000 clones, roughly 84% of them singletons. The germline V gene has CDR1 SGDLS and CDR2 YYNGEE. The V end lost 0 bases, the J end lost 3 bases, and 12 bases lay between the germline ends. This CDR3 contains 16 residues. Sequencing was done on a sample of peripheral blood. V gene TRBV9 combines with J gene TRBJ2-2; TRBD2 might be the D (5 bases). The clonotype was recovered from a human donor with COVID-19, enrolled during active disease. The donor label of this sample is uncertain. The CDR3 spells CASSVGSDFDTGELFF. Written as DNA, the CDR3 is TGTGCCAGCAGCGTAGGGTCGGACTTTGACACCGGGGAGCTGTTTTTT.